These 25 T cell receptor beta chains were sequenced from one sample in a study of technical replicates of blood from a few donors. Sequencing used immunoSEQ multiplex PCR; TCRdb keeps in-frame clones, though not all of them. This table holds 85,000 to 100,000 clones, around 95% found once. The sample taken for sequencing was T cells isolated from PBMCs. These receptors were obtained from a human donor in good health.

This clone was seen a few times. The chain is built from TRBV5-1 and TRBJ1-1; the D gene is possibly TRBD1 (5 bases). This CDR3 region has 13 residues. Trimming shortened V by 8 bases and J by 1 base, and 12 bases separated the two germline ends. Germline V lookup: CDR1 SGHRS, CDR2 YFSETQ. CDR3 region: CASQDTSNTEAFF. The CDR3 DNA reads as TGCGCCAGTCAGGACACCTCGAACACTGAAGCTTTCTTT.

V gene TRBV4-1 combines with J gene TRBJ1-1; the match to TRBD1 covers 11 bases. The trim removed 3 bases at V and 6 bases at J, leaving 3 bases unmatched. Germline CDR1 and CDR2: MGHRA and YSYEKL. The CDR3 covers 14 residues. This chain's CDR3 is CASSQGQGVAEAFF. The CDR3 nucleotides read TGCGCCAGCAGCCAGGGACAGGGGGTCGCTGAAGCTTTCTTT.

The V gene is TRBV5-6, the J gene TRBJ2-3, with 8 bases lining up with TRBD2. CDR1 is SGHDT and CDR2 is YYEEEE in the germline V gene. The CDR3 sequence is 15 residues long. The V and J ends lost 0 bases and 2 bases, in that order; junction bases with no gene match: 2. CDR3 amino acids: CASSLAAGATDTQYF. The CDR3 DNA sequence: TGTGCCAGCAGCTTGGCAGCGGGGGCCACAGATACGCAGTATTTT.

The CDR3 nucleotides read TGTGCCTGGAGGGGGGGAAGGGGCTACACCTTC. It is translated as CAWRGGRGYTF. The chain carries TRBV30 and TRBJ1-2, with D perhaps TRBD1 (5 bases). The CDR3 sequence is 11 residues long. Germline CDR1 GTSNPN, CDR2 SVGIG (reference sequence). V was shortened by 3 bases and J by 8 bases, with 10 bases between the two germline ends. The whole variable domain, filled in from reference TRBV30 and TRBJ1-2, reads SQTIHQWPATLVQPVGSPLSLECTVEGTSNPNLYWYRQAAGRGLQLLFYSVGIGQISSEVPQNLSASRPQDRQFILSSKKLLLSDSGFYLCAWRGGRGYTFGSGTRLTVV.

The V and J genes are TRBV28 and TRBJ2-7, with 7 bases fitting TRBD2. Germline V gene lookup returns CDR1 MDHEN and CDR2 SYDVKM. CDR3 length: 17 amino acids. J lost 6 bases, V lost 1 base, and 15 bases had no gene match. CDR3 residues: CASSLSFQRGLAREQYF. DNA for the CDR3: TGTGCCAGCAGTTTATCCTTCCAGCGGGGCTTGGCGCGCGAGCAGTACTTC.

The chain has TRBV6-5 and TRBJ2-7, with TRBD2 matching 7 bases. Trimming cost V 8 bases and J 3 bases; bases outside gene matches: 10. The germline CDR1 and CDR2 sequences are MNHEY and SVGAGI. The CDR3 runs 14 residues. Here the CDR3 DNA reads TGTGCCAGCGGGGGACTACCGCGAGTCTACGAGCAGTACTTC. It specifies CASGGLPRVYEQYF.

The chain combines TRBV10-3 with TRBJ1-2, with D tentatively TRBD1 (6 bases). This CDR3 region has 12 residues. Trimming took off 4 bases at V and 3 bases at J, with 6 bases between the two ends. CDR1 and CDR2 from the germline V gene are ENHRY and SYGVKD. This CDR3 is CAISAGDYGYTF. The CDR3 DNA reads TGTGCCATCAGTGCAGGGGACTATGGCTACACCTTC.

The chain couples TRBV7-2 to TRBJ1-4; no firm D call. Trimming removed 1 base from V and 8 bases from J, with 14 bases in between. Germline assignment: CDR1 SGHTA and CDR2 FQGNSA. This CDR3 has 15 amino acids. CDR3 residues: CASSLGGVAGEKLFF. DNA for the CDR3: TGTGCCAGCAGCTTAGGCGGCGTAGCGGGAGAAAAACTGTTTTTT.

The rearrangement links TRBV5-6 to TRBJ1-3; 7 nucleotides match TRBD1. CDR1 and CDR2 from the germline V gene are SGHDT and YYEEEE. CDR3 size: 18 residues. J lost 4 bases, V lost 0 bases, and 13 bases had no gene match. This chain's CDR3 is CASSLGALRGPGGNTIYF. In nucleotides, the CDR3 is TGTGCCAGCAGCTTGGGGGCCCTTAGGGGGCCGGGGGGAAACACCATATATTTT.

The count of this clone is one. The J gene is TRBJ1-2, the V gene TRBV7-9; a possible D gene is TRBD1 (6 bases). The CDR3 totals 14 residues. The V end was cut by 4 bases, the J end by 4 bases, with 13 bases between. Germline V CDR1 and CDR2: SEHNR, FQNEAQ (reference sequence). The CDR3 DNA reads TGTGCCAGCAGCTCAGGGGACGCGCTCTATGGCTACACCTTC. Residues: CASSSGDALYGYTF.

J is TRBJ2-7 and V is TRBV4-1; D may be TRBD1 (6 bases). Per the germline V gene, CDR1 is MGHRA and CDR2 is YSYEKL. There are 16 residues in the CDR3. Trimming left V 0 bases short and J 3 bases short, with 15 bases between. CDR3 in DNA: TGCGCCAGCAGCCAAGAGAGTGTCGGACAGTACTACGAGCAGTACTTC. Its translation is CASSQESVGQYYEQYF.

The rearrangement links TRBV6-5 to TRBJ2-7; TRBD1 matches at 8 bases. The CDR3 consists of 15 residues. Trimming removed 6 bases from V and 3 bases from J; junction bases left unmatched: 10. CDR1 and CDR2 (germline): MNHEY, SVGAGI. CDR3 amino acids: CASRGAGDRHYEQYF. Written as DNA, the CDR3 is TGTGCCAGCAGGGGTGCTGGGGACAGGCACTACGAGCAGTACTTC.

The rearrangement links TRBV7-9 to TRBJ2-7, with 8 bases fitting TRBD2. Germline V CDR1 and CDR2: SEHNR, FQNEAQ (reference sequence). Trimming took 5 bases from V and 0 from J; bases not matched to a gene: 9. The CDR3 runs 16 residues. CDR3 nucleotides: TGTGCCAGCAGCCACTGGAGCAGCGGGAGCTCCTACGAGCAGTACTTC. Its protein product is CASSHWSSGSSYEQYF.

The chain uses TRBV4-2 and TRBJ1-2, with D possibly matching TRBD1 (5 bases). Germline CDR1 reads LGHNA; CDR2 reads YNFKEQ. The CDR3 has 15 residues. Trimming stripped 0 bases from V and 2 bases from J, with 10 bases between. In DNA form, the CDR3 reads TGTGCCAGCAGCCAAGATAGCCCAGGGAACTATGGCTACACCTTC. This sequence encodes CASSQDSPGNYGYTF.

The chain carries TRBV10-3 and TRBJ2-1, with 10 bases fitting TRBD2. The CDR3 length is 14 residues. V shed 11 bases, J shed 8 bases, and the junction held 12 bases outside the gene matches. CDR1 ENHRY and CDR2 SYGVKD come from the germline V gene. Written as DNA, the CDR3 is TGTGCCTCTAAAGCCCTAGCGGGAGACTATGAGCAGTTCTTC. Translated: CASKALAGDYEQFF.

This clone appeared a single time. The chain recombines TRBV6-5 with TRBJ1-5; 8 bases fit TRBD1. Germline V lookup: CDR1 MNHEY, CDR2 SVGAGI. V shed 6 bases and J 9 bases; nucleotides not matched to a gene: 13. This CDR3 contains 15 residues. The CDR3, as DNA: TGTGCCAGCAGGCTAGGACAGGGCCTCCCTTGGCCCCAGCATTTT. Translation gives CASRLGQGLPWPQHF.

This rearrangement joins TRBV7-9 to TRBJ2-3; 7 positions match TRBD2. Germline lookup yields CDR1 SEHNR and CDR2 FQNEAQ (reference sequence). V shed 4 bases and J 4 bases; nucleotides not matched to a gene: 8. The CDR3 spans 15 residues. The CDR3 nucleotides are TGTGCCAGCAGCTCCTGGGGGGGTTGGGCAGATACGCAGTATTTT. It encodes CASSSWGGWADTQYF. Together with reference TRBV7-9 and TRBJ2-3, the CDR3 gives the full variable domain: DTGVSQNPRHKITKRGQNVTFRCDPISEHNRLYWYRQTLGQGPEFLTYFQNEAQLEKSRLLSDRFSAERPKGSFSTLEIQRTEQGDSAMYLCASSSWGGWADTQYFGPGTRLTVL.

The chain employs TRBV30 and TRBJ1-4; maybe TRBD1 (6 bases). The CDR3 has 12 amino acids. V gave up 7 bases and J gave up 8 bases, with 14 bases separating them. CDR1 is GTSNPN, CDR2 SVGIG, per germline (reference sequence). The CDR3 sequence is CAYDRFSEKLFF. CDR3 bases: TGTGCCTACGACAGGTTTAGCGAAAAACTGTTTTTT.

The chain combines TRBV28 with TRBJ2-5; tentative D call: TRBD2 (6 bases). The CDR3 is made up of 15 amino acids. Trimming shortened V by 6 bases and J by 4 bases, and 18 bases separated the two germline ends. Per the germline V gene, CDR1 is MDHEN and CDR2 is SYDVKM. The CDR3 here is CASRPWRGLRETQYF. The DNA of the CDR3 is TGTGCCAGCAGACCGTGGAGGGGACTCCGAGAGACCCAGTACTTC.

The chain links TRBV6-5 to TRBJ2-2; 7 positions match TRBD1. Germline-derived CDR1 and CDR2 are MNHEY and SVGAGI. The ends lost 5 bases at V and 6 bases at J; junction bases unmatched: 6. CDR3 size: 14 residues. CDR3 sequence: CASSGWTGPGELFF. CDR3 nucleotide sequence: TGTGCCAGCAGTGGGTGGACAGGCCCCGGGGAGCTGTTTTTT.

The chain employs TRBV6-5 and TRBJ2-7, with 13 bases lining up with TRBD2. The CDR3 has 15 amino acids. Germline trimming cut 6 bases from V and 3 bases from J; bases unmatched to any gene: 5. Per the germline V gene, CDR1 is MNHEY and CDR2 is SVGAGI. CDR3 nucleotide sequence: TGTGCCAGCAGGCCCGGACTAGCGGGGGTCTACGAGCAGTACTTC. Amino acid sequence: CASRPGLAGVYEQYF.

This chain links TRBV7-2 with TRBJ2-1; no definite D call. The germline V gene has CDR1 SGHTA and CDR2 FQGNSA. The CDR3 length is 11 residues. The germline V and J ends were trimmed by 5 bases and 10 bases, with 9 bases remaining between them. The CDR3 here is CASSLLTEQFF. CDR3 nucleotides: TGTGCCAGCAGCCTCCTGACAGAGCAGTTCTTC.

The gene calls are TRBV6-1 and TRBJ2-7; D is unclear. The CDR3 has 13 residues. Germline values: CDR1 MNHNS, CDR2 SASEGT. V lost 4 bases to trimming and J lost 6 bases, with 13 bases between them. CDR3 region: CASSVDNVGEQYF. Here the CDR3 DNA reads TGTGCCAGCAGTGTTGACAACGTCGGCGAGCAGTACTTC.

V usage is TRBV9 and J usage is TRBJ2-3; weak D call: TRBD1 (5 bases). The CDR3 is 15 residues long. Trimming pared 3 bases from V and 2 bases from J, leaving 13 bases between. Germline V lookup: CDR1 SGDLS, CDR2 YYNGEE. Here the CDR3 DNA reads TGTGCCAGCAGCGCTTTGACAGATTTCACAGATACGCAGTATTTT. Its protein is CASSALTDFTDTQYF.

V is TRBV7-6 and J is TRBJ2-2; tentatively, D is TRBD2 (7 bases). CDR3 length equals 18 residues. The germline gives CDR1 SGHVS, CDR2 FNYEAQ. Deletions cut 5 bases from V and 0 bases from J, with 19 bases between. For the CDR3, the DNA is TGTGCCAGCAGCCGAGTAATCGGGGGGACACCGAACACCGGGGAGCTGTTTTTT. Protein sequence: CASSRVIGGTPNTGELFF.